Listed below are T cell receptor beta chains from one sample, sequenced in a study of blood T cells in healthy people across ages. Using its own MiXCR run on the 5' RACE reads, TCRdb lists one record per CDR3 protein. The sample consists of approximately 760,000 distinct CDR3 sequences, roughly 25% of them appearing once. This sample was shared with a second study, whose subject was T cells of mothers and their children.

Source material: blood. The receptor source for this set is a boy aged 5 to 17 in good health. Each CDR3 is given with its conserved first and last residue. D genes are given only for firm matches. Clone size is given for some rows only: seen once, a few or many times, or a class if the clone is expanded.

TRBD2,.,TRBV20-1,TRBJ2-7,TGCAGTGCCTCCAGCGGGGGCGGCTACGAGCAGTACTTC,CSASSGGGYEQYF
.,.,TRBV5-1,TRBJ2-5,TGCGCCAGCAGCTTGCATCAGGGGGAGACCCAGTACTTC,CASSLHQGETQYF
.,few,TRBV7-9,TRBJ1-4,TGTGCCAGCCAGGGAAATGAAAAACTGTTTTTT,CASQGNEKLFF
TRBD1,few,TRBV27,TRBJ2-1,TGTGCCGGCAGTACACACGGACAGGGCGCTAACAATGAGCAGTTCTTC,CAGSTHGQGANNEQFF
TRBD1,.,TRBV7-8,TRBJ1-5,TGTGCCAGCAGCTTAGCCTACAGCGGGACAGGGCACAATCAGCCCCAGCATTTT,CASSLAYSGTGHNQPQHF
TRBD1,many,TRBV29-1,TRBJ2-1,TGCAGCGTTGTGCTTGGGCAGGGGGCAGGAGGTGAGCAGTTCTTC,CSVVLGQGAGGEQFF
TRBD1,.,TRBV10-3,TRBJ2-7,TGTGCCATCGATCCGACAGGGAACCACGAGCAGTACTTC,CAIDPTGNHEQYF
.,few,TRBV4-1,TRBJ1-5,TGCGCCAGCAGTCCGGGCCCAGCTAGGGGTAGCAATCAGCCCCAGCATTTT,CASSPGPARGSNQPQHF
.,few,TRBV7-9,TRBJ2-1,TGTGCCAGCAGCCCGCACATGGAGGGGGGCAATGAGCAGTTCTTC,CASSPHMEGGNEQFF
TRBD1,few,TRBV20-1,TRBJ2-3,TGCAGTGCTAGAGGGGGACAGGGGGCCGCAGATACGCAGTATTTT,CSARGGQGAADTQYF
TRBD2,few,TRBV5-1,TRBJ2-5,TGCGCCAGCACGCGGGGGGAAGGGGAGACCCAGTACTTC,CASTRGEGETQYF
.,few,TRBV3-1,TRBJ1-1,TGTGCCAGCAGCGTTGGACAAGATCTTGAAGCTTTCTTT,CASSVGQDLEAFF
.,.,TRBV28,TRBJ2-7,TGTGCCAGCAGTCCTCAGGGGGAGGACGAGCAGTACTTC,CASSPQGEDEQYF
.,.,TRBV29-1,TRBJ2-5,TGCAGCGTTGCCGAGGGGCTCGGGGAGACCCAGTACTTC,CSVAEGLGETQYF
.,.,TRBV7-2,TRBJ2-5,TGTGCCAGCAGCCCGCAAATAGACGGGCTTTTGAAGCAGTACTTC,CASSPQIDGLLKQYF
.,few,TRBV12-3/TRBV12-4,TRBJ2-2,TGTGCCAGCAGTTTCCCGGTAGCCACCGGGGAGCTGTTTTTT,CASSFPVATGELFF
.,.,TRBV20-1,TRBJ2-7,TGCAGTGCTAGAGGGCGCTTTAACTCCTACGAGCAGTACTTC,CSARGRFNSYEQYF
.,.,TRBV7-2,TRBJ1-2,TGTGCCAGCAACCGACCGGGGGAGGGTCTTCATGGCTACACCTTC,CASNRPGEGLHGYTF
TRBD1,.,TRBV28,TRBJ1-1,TGTGCCAGCCCTAAGTCCGGGACAGAAGGTGAAGCTTTCTTT,CASPKSGTEGEAFF
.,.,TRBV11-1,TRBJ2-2,TGTGCCAGCAGCCGTCCGCGCGGCGAGAACACCGGGGAGCTGTTTTTT,CASSRPRGENTGELFF
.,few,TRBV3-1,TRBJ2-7,TGTGCCAGCAGCCAAGATTCAGGGGCCGAGCAGTACTTC,CASSQDSGAEQYF
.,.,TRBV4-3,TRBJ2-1,TGCGCCAGCAGCCTCTCGGCTAGCGATTACAATGAGCAGTTCTTC,CASSLSASDYNEQFF
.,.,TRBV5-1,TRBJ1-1,TGCGCCAGCAGCTTGGGGTCCGGGATTAACACTGAAGCTTTCTTT,CASSLGSGINTEAFF